This T cell receptor beta chain is drawn from a study of blood T cells in healthy people across ages. Study-level background: About one barcoded beta molecule per two T cells came from capture by template switching. The study, taken as a whole, reports: Long-lived and aged donors differed, with more naive CD4+ cells and higher diversity in the long-lived. Roughly linear age-related decline in beta diversity appeared, significant by age 40.

Comments on this clonotype: The antigen remains undetermined.

The germline V gene encodes CDR1 LGHDT and CDR2 YNNKEL (reference sequence). The CDR3 is 17 residues long. The V and J ends lost 4 bases and 2 bases, in that order; junction bases with no gene match: 10. Primers used in a second PCR of roughly 7 to 12 cycles were a sample-barcoded 5' primer and a J-beta primer mix. Paired-end reads containing CDR3 totaled no fewer than 2.5 million for each sample. TCRdb re-analysed the 5' RACE reads in MiXCR, keeping a single row per CDR3 protein. The table records 1.5 million to 2 million distinct CDR3 sequences, 34% of them present only once. The TCR comes from a woman aged 25 to 45 in good health. Sequenced input: blood. The gene calls are TRBV3-1 and TRBJ2-3, with TRBD2 matching over 9 bases. In DNA, the CDR3 is TGTGCCAGCAGCCCGGGACTAGCCCTTGACTTCACAGATACGCAGTATTTT. It translates to CASSPGLALDFTDTQYF.